A single sample gave rise to the 14 T cell receptor beta chains below, sequenced in a study of regulatory T cells in long-lasting Graves disease. Relying on iRepertoire HTBI primers and Arm-PCR of CDR3 regions, the team built TCR beta libraries. TCRdb itself ran the multiplex PCR reads through MiXCR, one entry per CDR3 protein. This sample has hundreds of thousands of distinct CDR3 sequences, with 16% found just once. Time point indicated: newly diagnosed GD, antithyroid drugs for less than 3 months. Isolated PBMC RNA provided the starting material for the TCR library. The same data also went into a second study, on T cells in Graves' hyperthyroidism and ophthalmopathy.

The input for sequencing was peripheral blood mononuclear cells (PBMCs), taken at new diagnosis, from a patient treated with antithyroid drugs. All receptors come from a woman aged 35-65 years with Graves disease.

This clonotype was picked up many times. J is TRBJ2-2 and V is TRBV6-1; unclear D gene. The germline V and J ends were trimmed by 6 bases and 1 base, with 15 bases remaining between them. The V gene's germline CDR1 is MNHNS and CDR2 SASEGT. The CDR3 has 16 amino acids. CDR3 residues: CASRSGPKRNTGELFF. CDR3 bases: TGTGCCAGCAGGTCCGGGCCCAAGCGGAACACCGGGGAGCTGTTTTTT.

The rearrangement joins TRBV19 to TRBJ1-5; weak D call: TRBD1 (5 bases). V lost 5 bases, J lost 0 bases, and 14 bases lay in between. The CDR3 totals 16 residues. Germline loops: CDR1 LNHDA, CDR2 SQIVND (reference sequence). CDR3 coding DNA: TGTGCCAGTAGTCCAGTTGGGGGGAATAGCAATCAGCCCCAGCATTTT. As protein: CASSPVGGNSNQPQHF.

The rearrangement joins TRBV6-2 or TRBV6-3 to TRBJ2-7; 7 bases are shared with TRBD1. The junction had 5 bases not matched to a gene; V was cut back by 6 bases and J by 0 bases. Germline V gene sequence: CDR1 MNHEY, CDR2 SVGEGT. The CDR3 covers 14 residues. DNA of the CDR3: TGTGCCAGCAGACTAGGGACAGCCTCCTACGAGCAGTACTTC. It specifies CASRLGTASYEQYF.

This clonotype was recorded many times. The V and J genes are TRBV3-1 and TRBJ2-5, with D tentatively TRBD1 (6 bases). V was pared by 4 bases and J by 1 base, with 13 bases between. The V gene's germline CDR1 is LGHDT and CDR2 YNNKEL (reference sequence). This CDR3 contains 15 residues. This chain's CDR3 is CASSPRDTSQETQYF. The CDR3 DNA reads TGTGCCAGCAGCCCCCGGGACACGAGCCAAGAGACCCAGTACTTC.

This clonotype was seen at least ten times. This sequence joins TRBV28 and TRBJ1-5, with D possibly matching TRBD1 (6 bases). The CDR3 length is 14 residues. The germline CDR1 and CDR2 sequences are MDHEN and SYDVKM. With 8 bases removed from V and 6 bases from J, the gap between germline ends came to 17 bases. CDR3 bases: TGTGCCAGCGTTGGGGGGGGCGCAGGTCAGCCCCAGCATTTT. It specifies CASVGGGAGQPQHF. Variable domain in full (rest from reference TRBV28 and TRBJ1-5): DVKVTQSSRYLVKRTGEKVFLECVQDMDHENMFWYRQDPGLGLRLIYFSYDVKMKEKGDIPEGYSVSREKKERFSLILESASTNQTSMYLCASVGGGAGQPQHFGDGTRLSIL.

The table lists this clonotype with many counts. The J gene is TRBJ1-1, the V gene TRBV19; TRBD1 is a possible D gene (5 bases). Trimming left V 9 bases short and J 1 base short, with 12 bases between. Germline assignment: CDR1 LNHDA and CDR2 SQIVND (reference sequence). The CDR3 loop spans 13 amino acids. CDR3 DNA: TGTGCCAGCAGCATCGGACAGAACACTGAAGCTTTCTTT. It is translated as CASSIGQNTEAFF.

This clonotype was seen many times. V usage is TRBV11-3 and J usage is TRBJ2-3; 7 bases map to TRBD2. The germline CDR1 and CDR2 sequences are SGHNT and YENEEA. CDR3 length equals 15 residues. Trimming at V came to 4 bases and at J to 2 bases, leaving 6 bases not matched to a gene. CDR3 nucleotides: TGTGCCAGCAGCTCTTCAGCGGGGAACACAGATACGCAGTATTTT. It is translated as CASSSSAGNTDTQYF. Full variable domain (rest looked up from reference TRBV11-3 and TRBJ2-3): EAGVVQSPRYKIIEKKQPVAFWCNPISGHNTLYWYLQNLGQGPELLIRYENEEAVDDSQLPKDRFSAERLKGVDSTLKIQPAELGDSAVYLCASSSSAGNTDTQYFGPGTRLTVL.

The V and J genes are TRBV6-1 and TRBJ2-7; TRBD2 might be the D (7 bases). The CDR3 is 14 amino acids. V gave up 3 bases and J gave up 2 bases, with 11 bases separating them. The germline gives CDR1 MNHNS, CDR2 SASEGT. The DNA for the CDR3 is TGTGCCAGCAGTGATGGGGGGGCCACCTACGAGCAGTACTTC. Protein sequence: CASSDGGATYEQYF.

This clonotype came up many times. The gene calls are TRBV2 and TRBJ1-1, with a tentative D call TRBD1 (5 bases). Germline V gives CDR1 SNHLY, CDR2 FYNNEI. V was clipped by 2 bases and J by 5 bases, with 9 bases between them. The CDR3 is 13 amino acids. The CDR3 bases are TGTGCCAGCAGTGAACCAGGGATTACTGAAGCTTTCTTT. Its translation: CASSEPGITEAFF.

The table lists this clonotype with many counts. A junction end diverges from the germline sequence, so it may reflect a read error. The rearrangement links TRBV15 to TRBJ1-1; 7 bases agree with TRBD1. CDR1 and CDR2 (germline): LNHNV, YYDKDF (reference sequence). The CDR3 length is 13 residues. CDR3 region: CATGRGLNTEAFF. CDR3 DNA: TGTGCCACCGGCAGGGGGTTGAACACTGAAGCTTTCTTT.

This clonotype has a handful of counts. This chain joins TRBV4-1 and TRBJ2-7, with TRBD2 matching over 8 bases. V gave up 0 bases and J gave up 6 bases; unmatched junction bases: 10. Germline-derived CDR1 and CDR2 are MGHRA and YSYEKL. This CDR3 comprises 16 residues. The CDR3 here is CASSQDRIVGLAEQYF. The CDR3, as DNA: TGCGCCAGCAGCCAAGATCGAATCGTCGGACTAGCCGAGCAGTACTTC.

In its sample, this clonotype was seen many times. This chain uses TRBV11-2 with TRBJ2-7; 9 nucleotides agree with TRBD2. Per germline, CDR1 SGHAT and CDR2 FQNNGV. This CDR3 spans 15 amino acids. Trimming took 3 bases from V and 4 from J; bases not matched to a gene: 7. As DNA, the CDR3 is TGTGCCAGCAGCTTTTCGTCTAGCGGGGCGTACGAGCAGTACTTC. Amino acids: CASSFSSSGAYEQYF.

This clonotype was seen many times. The chain recombines TRBV20-1 with TRBJ2-7; 7 nucleotides line up with TRBD2. Germline CDR1 and CDR2: DFQATT and SNEGSKA (reference sequence). The V gene end was trimmed by 3 bases and the J gene end by 7 bases; junction bases not matched to a gene: 12. CDR3 length: 14 residues. CDR3 in amino acids: CSARASGDLGEQYF. The CDR3 DNA reads TGCAGTGCTAGGGCAAGCGGGGACTTGGGGGAGCAGTACTTC.

This clonotype appeared once. The rearrangement links TRBV9 to TRBJ1-3; D unresolved. Trimming cost V 0 bases and J 2 bases, with 9 bases left between them. This CDR3 spans 15 amino acids. CDR1 SGDLS and CDR2 YYNGEE come from the germline V gene. CDR3 sequence reads: CASSVAPSAGNTIYF. Here the CDR3 DNA reads TGTGCCAGCAGCGTAGCACCCAGCGCTGGAAACACCATATATTTT.